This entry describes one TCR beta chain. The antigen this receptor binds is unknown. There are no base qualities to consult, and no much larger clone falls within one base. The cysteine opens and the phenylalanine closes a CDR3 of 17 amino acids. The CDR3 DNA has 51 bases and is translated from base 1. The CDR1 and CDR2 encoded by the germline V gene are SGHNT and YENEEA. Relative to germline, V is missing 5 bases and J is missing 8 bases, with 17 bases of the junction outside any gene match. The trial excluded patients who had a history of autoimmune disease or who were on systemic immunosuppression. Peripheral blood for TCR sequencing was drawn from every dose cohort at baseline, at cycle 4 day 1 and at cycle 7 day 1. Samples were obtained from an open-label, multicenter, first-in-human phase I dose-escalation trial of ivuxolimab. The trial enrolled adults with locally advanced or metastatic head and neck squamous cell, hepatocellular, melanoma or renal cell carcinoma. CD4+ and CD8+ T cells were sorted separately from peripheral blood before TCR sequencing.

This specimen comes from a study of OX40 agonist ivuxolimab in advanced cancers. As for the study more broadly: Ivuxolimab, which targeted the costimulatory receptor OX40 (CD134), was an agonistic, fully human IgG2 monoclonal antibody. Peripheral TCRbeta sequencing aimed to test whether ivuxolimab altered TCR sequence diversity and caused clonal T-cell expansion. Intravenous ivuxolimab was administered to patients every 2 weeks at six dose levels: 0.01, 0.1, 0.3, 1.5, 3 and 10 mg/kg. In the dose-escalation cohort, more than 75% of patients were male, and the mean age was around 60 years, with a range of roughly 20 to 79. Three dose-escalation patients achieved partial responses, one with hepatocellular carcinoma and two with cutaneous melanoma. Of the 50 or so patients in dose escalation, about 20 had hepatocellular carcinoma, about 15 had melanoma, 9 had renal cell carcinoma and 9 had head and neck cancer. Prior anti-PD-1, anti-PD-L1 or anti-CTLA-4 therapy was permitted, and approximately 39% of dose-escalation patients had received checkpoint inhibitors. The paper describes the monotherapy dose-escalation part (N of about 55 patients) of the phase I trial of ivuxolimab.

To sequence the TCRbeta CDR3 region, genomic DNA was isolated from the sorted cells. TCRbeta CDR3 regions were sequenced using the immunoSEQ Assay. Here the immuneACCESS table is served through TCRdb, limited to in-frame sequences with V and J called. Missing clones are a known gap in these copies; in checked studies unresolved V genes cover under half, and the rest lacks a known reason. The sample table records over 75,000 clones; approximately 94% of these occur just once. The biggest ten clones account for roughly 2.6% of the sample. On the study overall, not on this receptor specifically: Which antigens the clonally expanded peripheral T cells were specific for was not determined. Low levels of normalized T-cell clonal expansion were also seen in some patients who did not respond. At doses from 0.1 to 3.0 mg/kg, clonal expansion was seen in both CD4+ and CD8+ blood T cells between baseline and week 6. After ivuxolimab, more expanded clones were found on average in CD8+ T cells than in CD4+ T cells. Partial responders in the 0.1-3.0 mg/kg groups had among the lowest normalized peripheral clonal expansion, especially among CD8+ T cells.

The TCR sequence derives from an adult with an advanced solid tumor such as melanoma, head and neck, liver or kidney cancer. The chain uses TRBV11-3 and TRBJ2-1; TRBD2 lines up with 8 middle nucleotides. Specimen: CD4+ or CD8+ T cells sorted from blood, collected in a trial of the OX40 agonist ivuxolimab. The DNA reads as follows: TGTGCCAGCAGCCCACAAGGGGAGGTAGCGGGGTGGGATGAGCAGTTCTTC. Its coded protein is CASSPQGEVAGWDEQFF.